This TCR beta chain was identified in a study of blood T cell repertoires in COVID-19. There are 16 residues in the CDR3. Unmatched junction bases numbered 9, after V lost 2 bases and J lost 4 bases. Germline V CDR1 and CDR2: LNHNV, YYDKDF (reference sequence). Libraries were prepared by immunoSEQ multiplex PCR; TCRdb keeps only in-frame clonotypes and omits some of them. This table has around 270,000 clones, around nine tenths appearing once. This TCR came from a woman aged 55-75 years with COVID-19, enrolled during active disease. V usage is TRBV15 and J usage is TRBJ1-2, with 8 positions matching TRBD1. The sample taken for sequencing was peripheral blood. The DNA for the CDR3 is TGTGCCACCAGCAGATCCCCGGGACAGGAGGTCTATGGCTACACCTTC. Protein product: CATSRSPGQEVYGYTF.